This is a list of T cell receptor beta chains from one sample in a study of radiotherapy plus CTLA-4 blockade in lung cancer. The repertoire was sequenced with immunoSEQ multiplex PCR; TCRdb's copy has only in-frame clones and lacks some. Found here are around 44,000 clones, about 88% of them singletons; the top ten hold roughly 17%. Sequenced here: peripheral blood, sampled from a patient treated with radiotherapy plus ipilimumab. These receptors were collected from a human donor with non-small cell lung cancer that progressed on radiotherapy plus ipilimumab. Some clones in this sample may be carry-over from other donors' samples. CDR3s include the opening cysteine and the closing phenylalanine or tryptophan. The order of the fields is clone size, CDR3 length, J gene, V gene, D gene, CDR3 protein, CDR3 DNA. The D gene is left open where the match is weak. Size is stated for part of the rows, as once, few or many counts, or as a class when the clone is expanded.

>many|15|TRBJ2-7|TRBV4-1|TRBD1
CASSQGGTGFYEQYF
TGCGCCAGCAGCCAAGGAGGGACAGGGTTCTACGAGCAGTACTTC
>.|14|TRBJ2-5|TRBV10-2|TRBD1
CASRQDRGWETQYF
TGCGCCAGCAGACAGGACAGGGGATGGGAGACCCAGTACTTC
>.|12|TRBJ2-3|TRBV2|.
CASSESGDTQYF
TGTGCCAGCAGTGAGTCCGGAGATACGCAGTATTTT
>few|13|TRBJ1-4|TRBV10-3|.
CASSTALNEKLFF
TGTGCCAGCTCGACAGCCCTTAATGAAAAACTGTTTTTT
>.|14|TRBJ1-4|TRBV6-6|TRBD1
CASTRDRVNEKLFF
TGTGCCAGCACCCGGGACAGGGTAAATGAAAAACTGTTTTTT
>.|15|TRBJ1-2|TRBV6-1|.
CASSLGAQIHYGYTF
TGTGCCAGCAGCCTGGGGGCCCAAATACACTATGGCTACACCTTC
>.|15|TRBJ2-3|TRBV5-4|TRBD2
CASSSASGSTDTQYF
TGTGCCAGCAGCTCGGCTAGCGGGAGCACAGATACGCAGTATTTT
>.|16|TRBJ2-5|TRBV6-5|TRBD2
CASSWKVAGRISGQYF
TGTGCCAGCAGTTGGAAGGTAGCGGGGCGAATATCGGGCCAGTACTTC
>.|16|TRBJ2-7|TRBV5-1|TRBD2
CASSLSGTTYSYEQYF
TGCGCCAGCAGCCTGTCCGGGACTACCTACTCCTACGAGCAGTACTTC
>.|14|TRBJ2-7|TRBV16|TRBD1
CASSHGQGALEQYF
TGTGCCAGCAGCCACGGACAGGGGGCTCTGGAGCAGTACTTC
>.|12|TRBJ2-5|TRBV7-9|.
CASSSSSGFQDF
TGTGCCAGCAGCTCGAGTTCAGGGTTTCAGGACTTC
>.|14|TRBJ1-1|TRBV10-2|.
CASNLDGMNTEAFF
TGCGCCAGCAATTTAGACGGGATGAACACTGAAGCTTTCTTT
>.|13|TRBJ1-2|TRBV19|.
CASMNGQTYGYTF
TGTGCCAGTATGAACGGACAGACCTATGGCTACACCTTC
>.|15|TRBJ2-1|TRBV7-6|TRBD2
CASSLKAGGYDEQFF
TGTGCCAGCAGCTTAAAAGCGGGAGGGTACGATGAGCAGTTCTTC
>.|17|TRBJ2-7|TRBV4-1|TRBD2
CASSQAASGRVPYEQYF
TGCGCCAGCAGCCAAGCTGCCAGCGGGAGGGTGCCCTACGAGCAGTACTTC
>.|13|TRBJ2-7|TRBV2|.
CASSVDSSYEQYF
TGTGCCAGCAGTGTAGACAGCTCCTACGAGCAGTACTTC
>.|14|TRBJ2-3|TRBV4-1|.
CASSHTTPQDTQYF
TGCGCCAGCAGCCATACGACACCCCAAGATACGCAGTATTTT
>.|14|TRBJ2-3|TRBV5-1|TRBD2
CASSLTSGRDTQYF
TGCGCCAGCAGCTTGACTAGCGGGAGGGATACGCAGTATTTT
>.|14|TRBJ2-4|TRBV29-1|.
CSVEDRYSPSIQYF
TGCAGCGTTGAAGATAGATACAGCCCTTCTATTCAGTACTTC
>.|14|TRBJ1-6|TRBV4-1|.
CASSQGDRRSPLHF
TGCGCCAGCAGCCAAGGAGATCGGAGATCACCCCTCCACTTT
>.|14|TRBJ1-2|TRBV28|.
CASHAAGEGYGYTF
TGTGCCAGCCACGCTGCTGGCGAGGGTTATGGCTACACCTTC
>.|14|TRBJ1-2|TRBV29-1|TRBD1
CSVEGQTVNYGYTF
TGCAGCGTTGAGGGACAGACGGTTAACTATGGCTACACCTTC
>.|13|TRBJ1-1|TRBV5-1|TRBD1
CASSLQGFGEAFF
TGCGCCAGCAGCTTACAGGGGTTCGGTGAAGCTTTCTTT
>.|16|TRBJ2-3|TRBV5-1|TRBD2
CASSLSTSGGADTQYF
TGCGCCAGCAGCTTGTCGACTAGCGGGGGCGCAGATACGCAGTATTTT
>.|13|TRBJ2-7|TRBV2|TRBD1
CASSSTGTYEQYF
TGTGCCAGCAGTTCGACAGGGACCTACGAGCAGTACTTC
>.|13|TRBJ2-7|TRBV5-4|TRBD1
CASRHRGRDEQYF
TGTGCCAGCAGACACAGGGGGCGCGACGAGCAGTACTTC
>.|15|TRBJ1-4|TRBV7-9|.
CASSESRATNEKLFF
TGTGCCAGCAGCGAATCCCGGGCAACTAATGAAAAACTGTTTTTT